This TCR beta chain was documented in a study of cytomegalovirus exposure and HLA in healthy donors. Notes on the study in general: A few of the chains that were CMV-associated were confirmed in vitro to be specific for CMV antigens. A later analysis reportedly found fewer N-insertions in an Asian-associated ancestry cluster than the roughly 670-donor mean. Some V segments (TRBV6-2 and TRBV6-3 among them) were excluded as indistinguishable. A later analysis showed HLA-associated TCR beta chains outstripping equally common others in clonal expansion.

Germline trimming cut 7 bases from V and 1 base from J; bases unmatched to any gene: 3. Germline V gives CDR1 SGHNT, CDR2 YENEEA. The CDR3 has 14 amino acids. The primer mix had 60 Vbeta and 13 Jbeta primers. TCRdb's copy holds only in-frame clones and misses some; the assay was immunoSEQ multiplex PCR. Of 130,000 or so clones in the sample, 65% to 80% were seen once. Concerning this clone itself: Its antigen is undetermined.

Sequenced input: PBMCs. The V and J genes are TRBV11-3 and TRBJ2-2, with 7 bases fitting TRBD2. The TCR was taken from a man aged 18 to 30 in good health and CMV-seropositive. The CDR3 DNA follows: TGTGCCAGCAATGGCGGGGGGAACACCGGGGAGCTGTTTTTT. This gives the protein CASNGGGNTGELFF.